This entry concerns a single TCR beta chain. This clone was detected a few times. Its binding antigen is unknown. No much larger clonotype is one base removed from it; base qualities were not supplied. The library was produced with the immunoSEQ multiplex PCR assay. TCR beta CDR3 sequencing was performed on DNA from the cultured, isolated CD4+ T cells. The paper's data handling went like this. Non-productive TCR sequences were removed and reads were trimmed to the CDR3 region, keeping CDR3s of at least 7 amino acids. The MANAFEST web app was used to identify antigen-specific clonotypes by comparing expansion in peptide wells with expansion in reference cultures. To count as positive, a clone had to show expansion at FDR<0.05 compared with the reference and with all other wells, an odds ratio above 5, and a frequency above 0.1% in two replicate wells. A clonotype was defined as cross-reactive if the clonotype was significantly expanded both in SARS-CoV-2 spike wells and in at least one common cold coronavirus spike condition. Using the stringdist R package, CDR3 similarity was measured by Levenshtein distance, and unrooted trees were constructed with ape in R 3.6.1. TCRdb stores this immuneACCESS table with in-frame sequences only. Part of the clones is absent; in the studies checked, under half of the shortfall reflects unresolved V genes, and no reason is known for the rest. The V and J calls and clone size come from that table; D and trimming were worked out from the DNA. Present in this sample are roughly 21,000 clones, around 70% of which were seen just once. The ten largest clones represent roughly 27% of the sample.

This sample is part of a study of vaccination effects on CD4 cells after COVID-19 (dated by TCRdb to between 2021 and 2023). Notes on the research overall: Participants received two doses of either the BNT162b2 or the mRNA-1273 mRNA SARS-CoV-2 vaccine. The Oncomine TCR Beta short-read assay on an Illumina iSeq 100 was used to sequence cultures from other donors in the study. SARS-CoV-2 spike-specific CD4+ TCR repertoires from before and after mRNA vaccination were compared in COVID-19 convalescent patients and in infection-naive vaccine recipients. Altogether, some ten COVID-19 convalescent patients and a few SARS-CoV-2-naive healthy vaccine recipients made up the full study. Here is what the overall study found, with its caveats: Among healthy vaccine recipients, nearly all vaccine-induced clones were SARS-CoV-2 mono-reactive, and just 1 of 255 was cross-reactive with common cold coronaviruses. At late post-vaccination timepoints, both infection-induced and vaccine-induced clones showed marked clonal contraction, consistent with waning T cell responses. Only a small number of convalescent patients were included, and no early post-infection timepoints were available, which limited the study.

The germline V gene provides CDR1 KGHSH and CDR2 LQKENI. The CDR3 spans 13 residues, from the cysteine through the phenylalanine. Only CDR3 DNA is held: 39 bases, read in frame from base 1. Trimming at the junction amounts to 3 bases on V and 4 bases on J, and the germline ends lie 10 bases apart. In the ViraFEST assay, PBMC were stimulated with viral peptide pools, and antigen-specific CD4+ T cell clonotypes were then identified by expansion using TCR sequencing. After 10 to 11 days of culture, CD4+ T cells were isolated with the EasySep CD4+ T cell isolation kit. The absence of prior SARS-CoV-2 infection in healthy vaccine recipients was confirmed by negative nucleocapsid antibodies before and after vaccination. Each well held 2 million to 2.5 million PBMC cultured in IMDM containing approximately 5.3% human AB serum, roughly 10 IU/ml IL-2 and gentamicin, along with roughly 10 ug/ml peptides. On days 3 and 7, half of the culture medium was replaced with fresh IL-2-containing medium. Unless otherwise noted, each peptide stimulation condition was cultured in triplicate wells. PBMC were separated from whole blood using Ficoll-Paque Plus gradient centrifugation and were then either cryopreserved at -140C or used fresh. The overlapping peptide pools covered the spike proteins of SARS-CoV-2 as well as those of the common cold coronaviruses HCoV-NL63, HCoV-OC43 and HCoV-229E. Genomic DNA was extracted from cultured CD4+ T cells with the QIAamp micro DNA kit.

The sequence came from a human donor who received a COVID-19 vaccine. Sequences were derived from CD4+ T cells from PBMCs cultured with HCoV-NL63 spike peptides, sampled before COVID-19 vaccination. Sample cell subset or site, as interpreted from the label and publication: HCoV-NL63 spike overlapping peptide pool stimulation. The chain joins TRBV18 to TRBJ2-7; confidence is insufficient to name the D gene. The CDR3 reads as follows: CASSPSGQYEQYF. The base sequence is TGTGCCAGCTCACCGTCTGGGCAGTACGAGCAGTACTTC.